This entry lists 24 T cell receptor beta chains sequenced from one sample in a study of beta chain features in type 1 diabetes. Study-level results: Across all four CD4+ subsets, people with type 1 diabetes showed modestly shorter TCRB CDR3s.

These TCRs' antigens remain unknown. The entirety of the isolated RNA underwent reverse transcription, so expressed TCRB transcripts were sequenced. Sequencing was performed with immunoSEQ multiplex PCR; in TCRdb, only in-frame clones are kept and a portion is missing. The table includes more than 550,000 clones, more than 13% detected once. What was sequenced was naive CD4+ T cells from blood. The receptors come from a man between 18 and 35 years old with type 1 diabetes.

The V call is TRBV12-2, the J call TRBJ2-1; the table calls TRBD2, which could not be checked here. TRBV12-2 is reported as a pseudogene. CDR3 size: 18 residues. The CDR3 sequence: CASRLFRASGPPDNEQFF. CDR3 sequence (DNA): TGTGCAAGTCGCTTATTTCGGGCTAGCGGGCCTCCTGACAATGAGCAGTTCTTC.

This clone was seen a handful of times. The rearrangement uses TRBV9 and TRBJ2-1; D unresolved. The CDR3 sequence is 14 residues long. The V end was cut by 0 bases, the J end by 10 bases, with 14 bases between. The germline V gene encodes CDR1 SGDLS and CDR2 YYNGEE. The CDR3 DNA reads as TGTGCCAGCAGCGTAGGTGGTGGGCAGGTGGAGCAGTTCTTC. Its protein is CASSVGGGQVEQFF.

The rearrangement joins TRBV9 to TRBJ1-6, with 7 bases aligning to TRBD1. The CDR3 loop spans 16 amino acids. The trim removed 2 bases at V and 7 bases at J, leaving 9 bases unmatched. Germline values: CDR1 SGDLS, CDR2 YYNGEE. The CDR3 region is CASSVGTGAGNSPLHF. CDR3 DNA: TGTGCCAGCAGCGTCGGTACAGGGGCAGGGAATTCACCCCTCCACTTT.

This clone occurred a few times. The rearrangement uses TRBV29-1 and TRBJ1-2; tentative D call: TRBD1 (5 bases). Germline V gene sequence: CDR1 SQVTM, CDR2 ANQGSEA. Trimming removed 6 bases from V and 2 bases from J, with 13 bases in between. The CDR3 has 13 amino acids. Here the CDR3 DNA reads TGCAGCGTCACTTCGACAGCCAACTATGGCTACACCTTC. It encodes CSVTSTANYGYTF. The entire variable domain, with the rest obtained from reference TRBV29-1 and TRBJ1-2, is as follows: SAVISQKPSRDICQRGTSLTIQCQVDSQVTMMFWYRQQPGQSLTLIATANQGSEATYESGFVIDKFPISRPNLTFSTLTVSNMSPEDSSIYLCSVTSTANYGYTFGSGTRLTVV.

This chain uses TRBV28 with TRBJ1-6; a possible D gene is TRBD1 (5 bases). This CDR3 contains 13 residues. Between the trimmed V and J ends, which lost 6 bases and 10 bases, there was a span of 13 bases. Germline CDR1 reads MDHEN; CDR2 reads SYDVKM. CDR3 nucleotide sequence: TGTGCCAGCAGGGCGGGGCCGGCCTCACCCCTCCACTTT. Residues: CASRAGPASPLHF. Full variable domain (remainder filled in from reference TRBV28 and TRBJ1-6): DVKVTQSSRYLVKRTGEKVFLECVQDMDHENMFWYRQDPGLGLRLIYFSYDVKMKEKGDIPEGYSVSREKKERFSLILESASTNQTSMYLCASRAGPASPLHFGNGTRLTVT.

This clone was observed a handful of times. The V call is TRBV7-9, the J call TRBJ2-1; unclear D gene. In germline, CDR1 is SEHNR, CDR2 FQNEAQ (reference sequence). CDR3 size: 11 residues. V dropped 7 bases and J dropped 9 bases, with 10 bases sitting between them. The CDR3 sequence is CASTPESEQFF. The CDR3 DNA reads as TGTGCCAGCACCCCCGAAAGTGAGCAGTTCTTC.

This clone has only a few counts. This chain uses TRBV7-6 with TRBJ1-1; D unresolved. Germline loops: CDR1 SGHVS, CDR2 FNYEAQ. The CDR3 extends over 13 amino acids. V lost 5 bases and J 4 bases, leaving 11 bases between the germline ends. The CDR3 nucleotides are TGTGCCAGCAGCCCCAATCCAAGCACTGAAGCTTTCTTT. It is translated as CASSPNPSTEAFF.

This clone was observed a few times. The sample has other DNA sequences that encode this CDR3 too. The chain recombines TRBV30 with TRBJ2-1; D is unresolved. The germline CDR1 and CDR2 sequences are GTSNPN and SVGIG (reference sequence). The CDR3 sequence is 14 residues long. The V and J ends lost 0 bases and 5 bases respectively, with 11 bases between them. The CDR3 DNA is TGTGCCTGGAGTGTAGGTGGCGGCAACAATGAGCAGTTCTTC. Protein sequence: CAWSVGGGNNEQFF.

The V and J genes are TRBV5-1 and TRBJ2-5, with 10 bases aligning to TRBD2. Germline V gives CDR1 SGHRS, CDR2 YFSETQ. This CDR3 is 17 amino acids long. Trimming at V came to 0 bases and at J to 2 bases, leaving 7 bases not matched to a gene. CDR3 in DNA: TGCGCCAGCAGCTTGGGGCTAGCGGGGGCTCTTCAAGAGACCCAGTACTTC. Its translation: CASSLGLAGALQETQYF.

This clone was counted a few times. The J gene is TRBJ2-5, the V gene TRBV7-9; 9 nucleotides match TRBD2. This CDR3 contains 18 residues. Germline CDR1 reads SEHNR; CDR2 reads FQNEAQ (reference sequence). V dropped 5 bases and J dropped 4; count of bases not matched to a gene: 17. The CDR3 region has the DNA TGTGCCAGCAGCCTCCCACGATCTAGCGGGATGGGAGGAGAGACCCAGTACTTC. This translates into CASSLPRSSGMGGETQYF.

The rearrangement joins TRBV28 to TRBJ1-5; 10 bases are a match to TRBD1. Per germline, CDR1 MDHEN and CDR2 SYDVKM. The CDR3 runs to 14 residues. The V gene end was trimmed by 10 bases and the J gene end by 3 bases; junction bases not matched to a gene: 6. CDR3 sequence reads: CANRGTGDNQPQHF. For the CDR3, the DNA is TGTGCCAACCGCGGGACAGGGGACAATCAGCCCCAGCATTTT.

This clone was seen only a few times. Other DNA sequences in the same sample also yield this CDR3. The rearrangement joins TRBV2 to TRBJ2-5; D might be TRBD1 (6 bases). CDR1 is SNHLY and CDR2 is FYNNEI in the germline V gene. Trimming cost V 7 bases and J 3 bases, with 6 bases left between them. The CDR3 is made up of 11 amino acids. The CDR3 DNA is TGTGCCAGCACAGGGGAAGAGACCCAGTACTTC. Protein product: CASTGEETQYF.

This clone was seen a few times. Here the CDR3 reads CAWSVQYSYNQPQHF. For the CDR3, the DNA is TGTGCCTGGAGTGTACAGTACAGCTACAATCAGCCCCAGCATTTT. The chain joins TRBV30 to TRBJ1-5; D ambiguous. Trimming stripped 0 bases from V and 3 bases from J, with 12 bases between. The CDR3 is made up of 15 amino acids. Germline CDR1 reads GTSNPN; CDR2 reads SVGIG (reference sequence).

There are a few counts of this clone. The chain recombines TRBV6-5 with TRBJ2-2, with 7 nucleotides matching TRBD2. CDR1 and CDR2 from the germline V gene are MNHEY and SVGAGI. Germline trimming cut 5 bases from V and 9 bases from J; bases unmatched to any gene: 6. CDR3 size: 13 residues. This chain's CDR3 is CASSRGTTRELFF. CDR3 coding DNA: TGTGCCAGCAGTAGAGGGACTACCCGGGAGCTGTTTTTT.

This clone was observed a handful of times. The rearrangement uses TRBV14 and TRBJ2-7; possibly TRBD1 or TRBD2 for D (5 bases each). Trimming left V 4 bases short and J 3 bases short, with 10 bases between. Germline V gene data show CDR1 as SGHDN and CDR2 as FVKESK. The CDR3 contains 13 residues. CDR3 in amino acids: CASSRGTLYEQYF. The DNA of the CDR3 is TGTGCCAGCAGCCGGGGGACCCTCTACGAGCAGTACTTC.

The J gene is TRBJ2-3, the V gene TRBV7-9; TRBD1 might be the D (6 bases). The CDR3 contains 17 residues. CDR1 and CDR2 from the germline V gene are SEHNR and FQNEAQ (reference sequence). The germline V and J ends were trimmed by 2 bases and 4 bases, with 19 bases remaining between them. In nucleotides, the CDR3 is TGTGCCAGCAGCTTAAATCCCATTTTCAGGGGTGCAGATACGCAGTATTTT. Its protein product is CASSLNPIFRGADTQYF.

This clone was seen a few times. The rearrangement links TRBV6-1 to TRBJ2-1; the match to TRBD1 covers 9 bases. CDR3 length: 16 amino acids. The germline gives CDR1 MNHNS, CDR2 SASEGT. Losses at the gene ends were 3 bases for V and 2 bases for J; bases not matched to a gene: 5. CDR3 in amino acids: CASSERGTGTYNEQFF. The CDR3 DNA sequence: TGTGCCAGCAGTGAGAGGGGGACAGGGACCTACAATGAGCAGTTCTTC.

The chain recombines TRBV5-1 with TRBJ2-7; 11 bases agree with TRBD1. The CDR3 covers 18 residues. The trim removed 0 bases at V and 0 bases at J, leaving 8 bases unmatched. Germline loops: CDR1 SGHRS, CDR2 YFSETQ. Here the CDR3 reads CASSLANRGQGVSYEQYF. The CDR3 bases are TGCGCCAGCAGCTTGGCCAATCGGGGACAGGGGGTCTCCTACGAGCAGTACTTC. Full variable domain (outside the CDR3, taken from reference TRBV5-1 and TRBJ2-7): KAGVTQTPRYLIKTRGQQVTLSCSPISGHRSVSWYQQTPGQGLQFLFEYFSETQRNKGNFPGRFSGRQFSNSRSEMNVSTLELGDSALYLCASSLANRGQGVSYEQYFGPGTRLTVT.

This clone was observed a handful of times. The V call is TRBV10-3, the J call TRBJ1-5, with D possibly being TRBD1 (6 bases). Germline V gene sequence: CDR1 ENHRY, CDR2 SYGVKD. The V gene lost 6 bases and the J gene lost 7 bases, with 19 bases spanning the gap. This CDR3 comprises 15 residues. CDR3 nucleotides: TGTGCCATCAGCCCGAGAGGGGGAGGGGGACAGCCCCAGCATTTT. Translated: CAISPRGGGGQPQHF.

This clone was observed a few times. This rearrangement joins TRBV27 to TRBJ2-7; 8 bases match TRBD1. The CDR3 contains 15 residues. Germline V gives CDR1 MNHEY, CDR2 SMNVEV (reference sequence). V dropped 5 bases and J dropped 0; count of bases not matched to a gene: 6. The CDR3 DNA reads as TGTGCCAGCAGTCCCCGGACAGGGAGCTCCTACGAGCAGTACTTC. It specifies CASSPRTGSSYEQYF.

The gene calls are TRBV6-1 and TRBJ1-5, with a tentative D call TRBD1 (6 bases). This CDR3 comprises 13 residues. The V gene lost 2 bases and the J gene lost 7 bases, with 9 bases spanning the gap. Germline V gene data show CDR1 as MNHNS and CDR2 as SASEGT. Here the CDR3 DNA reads TGTGCCAGCAGTGAACAGACAGGCCAGCCCCAGCATTTT. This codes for CASSEQTGQPQHF.

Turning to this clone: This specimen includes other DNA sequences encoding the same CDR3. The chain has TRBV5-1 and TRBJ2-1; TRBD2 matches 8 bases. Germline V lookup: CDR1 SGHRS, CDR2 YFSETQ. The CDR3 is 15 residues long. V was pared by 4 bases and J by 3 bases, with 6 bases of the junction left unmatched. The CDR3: CASSRGLADYNEQFF. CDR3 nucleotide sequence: TGCGCCAGCAGCCGCGGACTAGCCGACTACAATGAGCAGTTCTTC. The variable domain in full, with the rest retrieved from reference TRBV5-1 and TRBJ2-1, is KAGVTQTPRYLIKTRGQQVTLSCSPISGHRSVSWYQQTPGQGLQFLFEYFSETQRNKGNFPGRFSGRQFSNSRSEMNVSTLELGDSALYLCASSRGLADYNEQFFGPGTRLTVL.

Here the CDR3 DNA reads TGTGCCGTCAGGGGGACAGGCACAGATACGCAGTATTTT. Translating it yields CAVRGTGTDTQYF. This chain joins TRBV28 and TRBJ2-3; the match to TRBD1 covers 7 bases. The CDR3 loop spans 13 amino acids. J was trimmed by 1 base and V by 11 bases; bases with no gene match: 6. Germline assignment: CDR1 MDHEN and CDR2 SYDVKM.

CDR3 protein: CASSVVRGGAGGYTF. The CDR3 DNA reads TGTGCCAGCAGCGTAGTCAGGGGGGGCGCCGGTGGCTACACCTTC. V gene TRBV9 combines with J gene TRBJ1-2; TRBD1 matches 7 bases. The CDR3 spans 15 residues. After removal of 0 bases from V and 7 bases from J, the junction contained 9 bases not matched to a gene. Germline CDR1 and CDR2: SGDLS and YYNGEE.